These 9 T cell receptor beta chains were all obtained from the same sample, sequenced in a study of blood T cell repertoires in COVID-19. Using immunoSEQ multiplex PCR, the repertoire was profiled, and TCRdb retains in-frame clones only, with some absent. In the table there are approximately 260,000 clones, approximately 79% of which are singletons. Sequences were obtained from peripheral blood. These receptors all stem from an elderly woman with active or convalescent COVID-19.

This rearrangement joins TRBV2 to TRBJ2-5; 14 nucleotides line up with TRBD2. CDR1 is SNHLY and CDR2 is FYNNEI in the germline V gene. V lost 6 bases to trimming and J lost 5 bases; unmatched junction nucleotides: 8. The CDR3 covers 16 residues. In DNA form, the CDR3 reads TGTGCCAGCAGCCCCCGGACTAGCGGGAGGCGCGAGACCCAGTACTTC. Residues: CASSPRTSGRRETQYF.

The V call is TRBV6-5, the J call TRBJ2-5; 8 bases are a match to TRBD2. The CDR3 has 16 residues. Germline V gives CDR1 MNHEY, CDR2 SVGAGI. Trimming at V came to 0 bases and at J to 5 bases, leaving 8 bases not matched to a gene. The CDR3 is CASSYSMRGVRETQYF. The CDR3 nucleotides are TGTGCCAGCAGTTACTCGATGCGGGGGGTTCGGGAGACCCAGTACTTC.

This sequence joins TRBV10-1 and TRBJ2-3; 11 bases are a match to TRBD2. Germline CDR1 is WNHNN and CDR2 is SYGVQD (reference sequence). Unmatched junction bases numbered 7, after V lost 6 bases and J lost 5 bases. The CDR3 consists of 15 residues. In nucleotides, the CDR3 is TGCGCCAGCAGGCTAGCGGGAGGTTTGAAAGATACGCAGTATTTT. It is translated as CASRLAGGLKDTQYF.

This clone was recorded a few times. The J gene is TRBJ1-1, the V gene TRBV9, with D hard to call. The ends were cut back, 0 bases at V and 8 bases at J, with 8 bases in the middle. The germline gives CDR1 SGDLS, CDR2 YYNGEE. This CDR3 has 12 residues. The CDR3 nucleotides are TGTGCCAGCAGCGTAGGTGGCGGGGAAGCTTTCTTT. The encoded protein is CASSVGGGEAFF.

The V and J genes are TRBV5-6 and TRBJ1-4; no clear D. Per the germline V gene, CDR1 is SGHDT and CDR2 is YYEEEE. This CDR3 is built from 16 residues. The V end was cut by 2 bases, the J end by 6 bases, with 17 bases between. CDR3 bases: TGTGCCAGCAGCTTCCAGGAAAATGCCCTTTATGAAAAACTGTTTTTT. This encodes CASSFQENALYEKLFF.

V and J are TRBV5-1 and TRBJ2-3; D is uncertain. The CDR3 has 13 residues. Between the trimmed V and J ends, which lost 1 base and 4 bases, there was a span of 7 bases. Germline V gene sequence: CDR1 SGHRS, CDR2 YFSETQ. The CDR3 loop reads CASSLHGPDTQYF. In DNA form, the CDR3 reads TGCGCCAGCAGCTTGCACGGTCCAGATACGCAGTATTTT.

The chain combines TRBV28 with TRBJ1-5; tentatively, D is TRBD1 (5 bases). V was pared by 4 bases and J by 2 bases, with 12 bases between. CDR1 and CDR2 from the germline V gene are MDHEN and SYDVKM. There are 15 residues in the CDR3. CDR3 nucleotides: TGTGCCAGCAGTTACCGGGACTATGGCAATCAGCCCCAGCATTTT. Translated: CASSYRDYGNQPQHF.

The V gene is TRBV20-1, the J gene TRBJ2-1; D is ambiguous. From germline, CDR1 is DFQATT and CDR2 SNEGSKA (reference sequence). The length of the CDR3 is 12 residues. Trimming shortened V by 3 bases and J by 7 bases, and 10 bases separated the two germline ends. CDR3 amino acids: CSASLHGNEQFF. CDR3 in DNA: TGCAGTGCTAGTTTACACGGGAATGAGCAGTTCTTC.

The chain is built from TRBV10-3 and TRBJ1-3; D uncertain. This CDR3 region has 15 residues. Per the germline V gene, CDR1 is ENHRY and CDR2 is SYGVKD. V gave up 6 bases and J gave up 4 bases, with 16 bases separating them. The CDR3 nucleotides read TGTGCCATCAGGGACGGGGTGACTTCCGGAAACACCATATATTTT. This sequence encodes CAIRDGVTSGNTIYF.